Below, 30 T cell receptor beta chains from the same sample are listed, as sequenced in a study of blood T cell repertoires in COVID-19. TCRdb's table, derived via immunoSEQ multiplex PCR, lists solely in-frame clones and lacks some. The table shows nearly 250,000 clones, with roughly 83% occurring only once. Sequences were obtained from PBMCs or T cells enriched from blood (not recorded which). These receptors were collected from a woman in her forties or fifties who had recovered from COVID-19.

The chain carries TRBV7-2 and TRBJ2-2; 7 bases line up with TRBD2. The J segment lost 1 base and the V segment lost 5 bases, leaving 7 bases of the junction unmatched. The CDR3 has 16 residues. Germline assignment: CDR1 SGHTA and CDR2 FQGNSA. The CDR3 region is CASSTRTRMNTGELFF. The CDR3 nucleotides read TGTGCCAGCAGCACCCGGACTAGAATGAACACCGGGGAGCTGTTTTTT.

This chain uses TRBV2 with TRBJ1-5; 8 bases map to TRBD1. J was trimmed by 9 bases and V by 7 bases; bases with no gene match: 14. The germline CDR1 and CDR2 sequences are SNHLY and FYNNEI. The length of the CDR3 is 15 residues. This CDR3 is CASNAGQGGISPQHF. The CDR3 DNA sequence: TGTGCCAGCAATGCTGGACAGGGTGGGATCTCGCCCCAGCATTTT.

The V gene is TRBV5-6, the J gene TRBJ1-1; the D gene is possibly TRBD1 (5 bases). The CDR3 has 13 residues. V lost 2 bases to trimming and J lost 10 bases, with 15 bases between them. The germline CDR1 and CDR2 sequences are SGHDT and YYEEEE. CDR3 region: CASSLRGTGGAFF. The DNA of the CDR3 is TGTGCCAGCAGCTTAAGGGGTACGGGGGGAGCTTTCTTT.

The chain couples TRBV5-1 to TRBJ2-5, with 7 positions matching TRBD2. The germline gives CDR1 SGHRS, CDR2 YFSETQ. The J segment lost 5 bases and the V segment lost 4 bases, leaving 8 bases of the junction unmatched. The length of the CDR3 is 14 residues. The chain's CDR3 is CASSHGLDGETQYF. The CDR3 nucleotides are TGCGCCAGCAGCCACGGACTAGATGGTGAGACCCAGTACTTC.

The rearrangement links TRBV5-1 to TRBJ2-5, with TRBD2 matching over 9 bases. Per germline, CDR1 SGHRS and CDR2 YFSETQ. Trimming cost V 2 bases and J 3 bases; bases outside gene matches: 2. The CDR3 runs 14 residues. Here the CDR3 DNA reads TGCGCCAGCAGCTTTAGCGGGGGCGAAGAGACCCAGTACTTC. Residues: CASSFSGGEETQYF.

This chain links TRBV7-9 with TRBJ1-1, with 10 bases matching TRBD1. With V trimmed by 4 bases and J by 1 base, 9 bases remained unmatched. The CDR3 runs to 17 residues. Germline V CDR1 and CDR2: SEHNR, FQNEAQ (reference sequence). The CDR3 loop reads CASSSTGTGDSNTEAFF. In DNA form, the CDR3 reads TGTGCCAGCAGCTCCACCGGGACAGGGGACTCGAACACTGAAGCTTTCTTT.

V and J are TRBV6-1 and TRBJ2-1, with TRBD1 matching over 7 bases. Trimming took 3 bases from V and 14 from J; bases not matched to a gene: 4. Germline assignment: CDR1 MNHNS and CDR2 SASEGT. The CDR3 runs 11 residues. CDR3 protein: CASSDRDREFF. CDR3 DNA: TGTGCCAGCAGTGATAGAGACAGGGAGTTCTTC.

The rearrangement joins TRBV19 to TRBJ1-1; no firm D call. Trimming cost V 7 bases and J 0 bases, with 12 bases left between them. The CDR3 is 14 residues long. The germline V gene encodes CDR1 LNHDA and CDR2 SQIVND (reference sequence). The CDR3 coding sequence is TGTGCCAGTACCAACAGACAATTGAACACTGAAGCTTTCTTT. Its translation is CASTNRQLNTEAFF. Drawing the rest from reference TRBV19 and TRBJ1-1, the complete variable domain is DGGITQSPKYLFRKEGQNVTLSCEQNLNHDAMYWYRQDPGQGLRLIYYSQIVNDFQKGDIAEGYSVSREKKESFPLTVTSAQKNPTAFYLCASTNRQLNTEAFFGQGTRLTVV.

This clone was picked up one time. V and J are TRBV3-1 (or the pseudogene TRBV3-2) and TRBJ1-4; D remains unclear. The length of the CDR3 is 15 residues. V gave up 3 bases and J gave up 8 bases, with 16 bases separating them. The germline gives CDR1 LGHDT, CDR2 YNNKEL (reference sequence). The CDR3 region is CASSHPTRLVEKLFF. CDR3 bases: TGTGCCAGCAGCCATCCCACGAGGCTAGTCGAAAAACTGTTTTTT.

Only a few counts were recorded for this clone. The gene calls are TRBV5-1 and TRBJ1-2; D unclear. Trimming removed 7 bases from V and 2 bases from J, with 9 bases in between. This CDR3 region has 12 residues. In germline, CDR1 is SGHRS, CDR2 YFSETQ. CDR3 in DNA: TGCGCCAGCCACGACGGGAACTATGGCTACACCTTC. It is translated as CASHDGNYGYTF.

The V call is TRBV4-3, the J call TRBJ1-2; perhaps TRBD1 as D (6 bases). The CDR3 runs to 15 residues. The germline V gene has CDR1 LGHNA and CDR2 YSLEER. The V gene lost 3 bases and the J gene lost 1 base, with 12 bases spanning the gap. In DNA, the CDR3 is TGCGCCAGCAGCCAGGCAGGGGTTGGTAACTATGGCTACACCTTC. Amino acids: CASSQAGVGNYGYTF.

The chain carries TRBV7-2 and TRBJ2-3, with TRBD2 as a possible D gene (7 bases). Germline lookup yields CDR1 SGHTA and CDR2 FQGNSA. The V gene lost 5 bases and the J gene lost 2 bases, with 11 bases spanning the gap. The CDR3 runs 14 residues. The CDR3 sequence: CASSGGAATDTQYF. DNA for the CDR3: TGTGCCAGCAGCGGGGGGGCGGCCACAGATACGCAGTATTTT.

The rearrangement joins TRBV19 to TRBJ2-1, with D hard to call. Trimming removed 1 base from V and 7 bases from J, with 11 bases in between. CDR1 is LNHDA, CDR2 SQIVND, per germline (reference sequence). This CDR3 has 14 residues. CDR3 loop: CASSIAQVRNEQFF. CDR3 in DNA: TGTGCCAGTAGTATAGCCCAGGTTCGGAATGAGCAGTTCTTC. The full variable domain, completed using reference TRBV19 and TRBJ2-1, is DGGITQSPKYLFRKEGQNVTLSCEQNLNHDAMYWYRQDPGQGLRLIYYSQIVNDFQKGDIAEGYSVSREKKESFPLTVTSAQKNPTAFYLCASSIAQVRNEQFFGPGTRLTVL.

This clone was picked up one time. The chain recombines TRBV19 with TRBJ2-1, with 8 bases that match TRBD1. Unmatched junction bases numbered 2, after V lost 6 bases and J lost 4 bases. Germline V gene lookup returns CDR1 LNHDA and CDR2 SQIVND (reference sequence). The CDR3 has 13 residues. The CDR3 here is CASRWDRYNEQFF. DNA of the CDR3: TGTGCCAGTAGATGGGACAGGTACAATGAGCAGTTCTTC.

J is TRBJ2-2 and V is TRBV11-2, with 13 bases identical to TRBD2. Germline V CDR1 and CDR2: SGHAT, FQNNGV. The CDR3 has 16 amino acids. V dropped 4 bases and J dropped 7; count of bases not matched to a gene: 6. Written as DNA, the CDR3 is TGTGCCAGCAGCTGGACTAGCGGGAGCTCTGGCGGGGAGCTGTTTTTT. It codes for CASSWTSGSSGGELFF.

The chain combines TRBV29-1 with TRBJ2-7; 9 bases agree with TRBD1. V trimming: 4 bases; J trimming: 3 bases; junction bases outside the gene matches: 4. CDR3 size: 13 residues. Germline V gene data show CDR1 as SQVTM and CDR2 as ANQGSEA. CDR3 residues: CSVAGTGIYEQYF. The CDR3, as DNA: TGCAGCGTTGCCGGGACAGGGATCTACGAGCAGTACTTC.

The genes are TRBV28 and TRBJ1-2; 7 bases line up with TRBD1. The V segment lost 6 bases and the J segment 4 bases; nucleotides outside the gene matches: 5. CDR3 length: 13 amino acids. The V gene's germline CDR1 is MDHEN and CDR2 SYDVKM. The CDR3 nucleotides are TGTGCCAGCAGCCAAAACAGGGGCTATGGCTACACCTTC. It is translated as CASSQNRGYGYTF.

The chain combines TRBV29-1 with TRBJ2-7; TRBD1 matches at 8 bases. Germline lookup yields CDR1 SQVTM and CDR2 ANQGSEA. V dropped 7 bases and J dropped 6; count of bases not matched to a gene: 11. The CDR3 runs to 13 residues. This chain's CDR3 is CSGFGQGTGEQYF. The CDR3 coding sequence is TGCAGCGGCTTTGGACAGGGCACGGGCGAGCAGTACTTC.

This clone was counted between two and nine times. The chain's CDR3 is CASSWRQGYGTGELFF. The CDR3 coding sequence is TGTGCCAGCAGTTGGAGACAGGGTTATGGCACCGGGGAGCTGTTTTTT. The rearrangement links TRBV6-2 or TRBV6-3 to TRBJ2-2; TRBD1 agrees at 7 bases. Germline trimming cut 4 bases from V and 4 bases from J; bases unmatched to any gene: 9. The CDR3 runs to 16 residues. Germline V gene lookup returns CDR1 MNHEY and CDR2 SVGEGT.

This clone was picked up one time. V gene TRBV19 combines with J gene TRBJ2-2, with D tentatively TRBD1 (5 bases). The CDR3 consists of 15 residues. CDR1 and CDR2 (germline): LNHDA, SQIVND (reference sequence). V lost 3 bases to trimming and J lost 0 bases, with 8 bases between them. CDR3 residues: CASSMSRANTGELFF. Written as DNA, the CDR3 is TGTGCCAGTAGTATGAGCAGGGCGAACACCGGGGAGCTGTTTTTT.

The V and J genes are TRBV2 and TRBJ2-7; D unclear. The V end lost 4 bases, the J end lost 2 bases, and 6 bases lay between the germline ends. Germline V gene data show CDR1 as SNHLY and CDR2 as FYNNEI. This CDR3 spans 12 amino acids. CDR3 nucleotide sequence: TGTGCCAGCAGTGTAAAAACCTACGAGCAGTACTTC. Amino acid sequence: CASSVKTYEQYF.

This sequence joins TRBV14 and TRBJ2-2; possibly TRBD2 for D (6 bases). The CDR3 sequence is 17 residues long. The germline V gene has CDR1 SGHDN and CDR2 FVKESK. The ends were cut back, 0 bases at V and 4 bases at J, with 15 bases in the middle. CDR3 residues: CASSQDIAGRGTGELFF. In DNA, the CDR3 is TGTGCCAGCAGCCAAGATATTGCGGGACGTGGCACCGGGGAGCTGTTTTTT.

The chain uses TRBV11-3 and TRBJ1-4; tentatively, D is TRBD1 (6 bases). This CDR3 is built from 15 residues. Trimming pared 2 bases from V and 5 bases from J, leaving 12 bases between. The V gene's germline CDR1 is SGHNT and CDR2 YENEEA. CDR3 nucleotides: TGTGCCAGCAGCTTACACGGACAGCAGAATGAAAAACTGTTTTTT. Its translation is CASSLHGQQNEKLFF.

V gene TRBV2 combines with J gene TRBJ2-5; D uncertain. CDR1 SNHLY and CDR2 FYNNEI come from the germline V gene. This CDR3 comprises 11 residues. Trimming cost V 5 bases and J 5 bases, with 6 bases left between them. Here the CDR3 reads CASSRRETQYF. Written as DNA, the CDR3 is TGTGCCAGCAGTCGTCGGGAGACCCAGTACTTC.

This chain joins TRBV29-1 and TRBJ2-5; 7 positions match TRBD1. Germline V lookup: CDR1 SQVTM, CDR2 ANQGSEA. The CDR3 has 14 residues. Trimming at V came to 6 bases and at J to 0 bases, leaving 7 bases not matched to a gene. The CDR3 region is CSVLGQRYQETQYF. DNA of the CDR3: TGCAGCGTGCTGGGACAGCGGTACCAAGAGACCCAGTACTTC.

The chain combines TRBV2 with TRBJ1-1; perhaps TRBD1 as D (6 bases). Trimming took 1 base from V and 8 from J, leaving 17 bases between them. The CDR3 runs 15 residues. Germline-derived CDR1 and CDR2 are SNHLY and FYNNEI. CDR3 region: CASSEGRNRDGEAFF. Written as DNA, the CDR3 is TGTGCCAGCAGTGAAGGGCGGAACAGGGACGGAGAAGCTTTCTTT.

The chain combines TRBV28 with TRBJ2-4, with 12 bases fitting TRBD2. CDR1 is MDHEN, CDR2 SYDVKM, per germline. The CDR3 consists of 17 residues. The trim removed 0 bases at V and 7 bases at J, leaving 7 bases unmatched. The CDR3 loop reads CASSLWTSGRGVNIQYF. The CDR3 DNA follows: TGTGCCAGCAGTTTATGGACTAGCGGGAGAGGAGTTAACATTCAGTACTTC.

This rearrangement joins TRBV2 to TRBJ1-5, with 8 bases matching TRBD1. The V segment lost 5 bases and the J segment 6 bases; nucleotides outside the gene matches: 6. There are 14 residues in the CDR3. CDR1 is SNHLY and CDR2 is FYNNEI in the germline V gene. The CDR3 loop reads CASSRDRGSQPQHF. The CDR3 DNA reads as TGTGCCAGCAGTCGAGACAGGGGTAGTCAGCCCCAGCATTTT.

The chain has TRBV11-2 and TRBJ2-5, with a possible D match to TRBD1 (5 bases). The V gene lost 5 bases and the J gene lost 3 bases, with 22 bases spanning the gap. The CDR3 length is 17 residues. CDR1 is SGHAT and CDR2 is FQNNGV in the germline V gene. CDR3 bases: TGTGCCAGCAGCCCGCTAGGGCAGGGTCCTTCAAAAGAGACCCAGTACTTC. Translated, it gives CASSPLGQGPSKETQYF.

The CDR3: CAWSRGTGQETQYF. The CDR3, as DNA: TGTGCCTGGAGCCGGGGGACAGGCCAAGAGACCCAGTACTTC. V is TRBV30 and J is TRBJ2-5, with 8 bases fitting TRBD1. The CDR3 is made up of 14 amino acids. After removal of 3 bases from V and 1 base from J, the junction contained 4 bases not matched to a gene. Germline V gene sequence: CDR1 GTSNPN, CDR2 SVGIG (reference sequence).